The rows below give T cell receptor beta chains drawn from one sample of a study of blood T cell repertoires in COVID-19. Method: immunoSEQ multiplex PCR; TCRdb's copy keeps in-frame clones and lacks some. The table shows tens of thousands of clones, with approximately 90% occurring only once. The sequenced sample was peripheral blood. The receptors stem from a middle-aged man with acute or convalescent COVID-19. The CDR3 runs from the conserved cysteine through the conserved F or W. A D gene is named only where the DNA matches it firmly. A clone size is listed for some rows: how often the clone was seen (once, few, many), or a class if it is expanded.

CASSRLTGNQETQYF | TGTGCCAGCAGCCGCCTGACAGGGAATCAAGAGACCCAGTACTTC | . | TRBJ2-5 | TRBV28 | 15 | TRBD1
CASSLVNGTSYYYNEQFF | TGTGCCAGCAGCCTGGTAAATGGGACTAGTTACTACTACAATGAGCAGTTCTTC | . | TRBJ2-1 | TRBV28 | 18 | TRBD2
CACRGGPDTQYF | TGTGCCTGTAGGGGAGGTCCAGATACGCAGTATTTT | . | TRBJ2-3 | TRBV10-3 | 12 | .
CASSSSSGRETQYF | TGTGCCAGCAGTTCGTCTAGCGGGAGAGAGACCCAGTACTTC | once | TRBJ2-5 | TRBV27 | 14 | TRBD2
CASRRGPDYGYTF | TGTGCCAGCAGAAGGGGGCCGGACTATGGCTACACCTTC | . | TRBJ1-2 | TRBV6-5 | 13 | TRBD1
CASDSHHKAHTEAFF | TGTGCCAGCGATAGCCACCACAAGGCTCACACTGAAGCTTTCTTT | few | TRBJ1-1 | TRBV25-1 | 15 | .
CASSLSQRGNTIYF | TGTGCCAGCAGCTTGAGTCAACGGGGGAACACCATATATTTT | . | TRBJ1-3 | TRBV7-8 | 14 | .
CATRLAGAYEQYF | TGTGCCACCCGACTCGCAGGGGCCTACGAGCAGTACTTC | . | TRBJ2-7 | TRBV7-9 | 13 | .
CASTPGLAPTFTDTQYF | TGTGCCAGTACTCCGGGACTAGCCCCAACCTTCACAGATACGCAGTATTTT | . | TRBJ2-3 | TRBV19 | 17 | TRBD2
CASSLLDSNSPLHF | TGTGCCAGCAGTTTATTGGACAGTAATTCACCCCTCCACTTT | . | TRBJ1-6 | TRBV28 | 14 | .
CASSSTGPYQPQHF | TGTGCCAGCAGCTCGACAGGGCCTTATCAGCCCCAGCATTTT | . | TRBJ1-5 | TRBV7-2 | 14 | TRBD1
CASSGTALSNTGELFF | TGTGCCAGCAGCGGGACAGCTCTTTCGAACACCGGGGAGCTGTTTTTT | . | TRBJ2-2 | TRBV7-3 | 16 | TRBD1
CASSYSDRGIFPLHF | TGTGCCAGCAGTTACTCGGACAGGGGGATCTTCCCCCTCCACTTT | . | TRBJ1-6 | TRBV6-5 | 15 | TRBD1
CASSKLGGSGANVLTF | TGTGCCAGCAGCAAACTAGGAGGGTCTGGGGCCAACGTCCTGACTTTC | . | TRBJ2-6 | TRBV21-1 | 16 | .
CASSFGGANTGELFF | TGTGCCAGCAGTTTCGGCGGAGCAAACACCGGGGAGCTGTTTTTT | . | TRBJ2-2 | TRBV28 | 15 | .
CASSESADTQYF | TGTGCCAGCAGTGAGTCTGCAGATACGCAGTATTTT | few | TRBJ2-3 | TRBV2 | 12 | .
CATKSRLAGGPPETQYF | TGTGCCACCAAGAGTCGCTTAGCGGGAGGGCCGCCGGAGACCCAGTACTTC | . | TRBJ2-5 | TRBV10-3 | 17 | TRBD2
CASSAFGTSGAYEQYF | TGTGCCAGCAGTGCCTTTGGGACTAGCGGAGCCTACGAGCAGTACTTC | . | TRBJ2-7 | TRBV2 | 16 | TRBD2
CASTPRVLGDTQYF | TGTGCCAGTACCCCGCGGGTTCTGGGGGATACGCAGTATTTT | . | TRBJ2-3 | TRBV19 | 14 | .
CATSPRGYNEQFF | TGTGCCACCAGTCCACGGGGGTACAATGAGCAGTTCTTC | . | TRBJ2-1 | TRBV24-1 | 13 | .
CASSFGQQETQYF | TGCGCCAGCAGCTTTGGACAGCAAGAGACCCAGTACTTC | . | TRBJ2-5 | TRBV5-1 | 13 | .
CASSVGQGNQPQHF | TGTGCCAGCAGCGTAGGGCAGGGTAATCAGCCCCAGCATTTT | . | TRBJ1-5 | TRBV9 | 14 | .
CASSLGTGVFEAFF | TGTGCCAGCAGCTTAGGGACAGGCGTGTTTGAAGCTTTCTTT | . | TRBJ1-1 | TRBV5-5 | 14 | TRBD1
CASSLSGPIKPGQGIHEQYF | TGCGCCAGCAGCTTGTCGGGCCCCATCAAACCGGGACAGGGTATCCACGAGCAGTACTTC | . | TRBJ2-7 | TRBV5-1 | 20 | TRBD1
CASTLWGQGGNYGYTF | TGTGCCAGTACTCTTTGGGGACAGGGCGGTAACTATGGCTACACCTTC | . | TRBJ1-2 | TRBV19 | 16 | TRBD1
CASSLKRRYNEQFF | TGTGCCAGCAGTTTAAAGCGGAGGTACAATGAGCAGTTCTTC | . | TRBJ2-1 | TRBV27 | 14 | .
CASSPGQAYEQYF | TGTGCCAGTAGCCCTGGGCAGGCCTACGAGCAGTACTTC | . | TRBJ2-7 | TRBV19 | 13 | .
CASSLGAGLDTEAFF | TGCGCCAGCAGCTTGGGGGCAGGTTTGGACACTGAAGCTTTCTTT | . | TRBJ1-1 | TRBV5-1 | 15 | .
CASTWNTGELFF | TGTGCCAGTACCTGGAACACCGGGGAGCTGTTTTTT | few | TRBJ2-2 | TRBV19 | 12 | .
CASSIMGTGAIYEQYF | TGTGCCAGTAGTATTATGGGGACAGGGGCCATCTACGAGCAGTACTTC | . | TRBJ2-7 | TRBV19 | 16 | TRBD1
CASSFTGGRTNEKLFF | TGTGCCAGCAGCTTTACGGGGGGAAGGACTAATGAAAAACTGTTTTTT | few | TRBJ1-4 | TRBV7-3 | 16 | .